The 7 T cell receptor beta chains below were found in one sample sequenced in a study of blood T cell repertoires in COVID-19 (dated by TCRdb to about 2020). The method was the immunoSEQ multiplex PCR assay. TCRdb stores this immuneACCESS table with in-frame sequences only. Part of the clones is absent; in the studies checked, under half of the shortfall reflects unresolved V genes, and no reason is known for the rest. The sample contains around 300,000 clones, approximately 92% of them found a single time. The ten largest clones take up nearly 7% of the sample. Sequenced sample: peripheral blood. The origin of the receptors is a woman aged 25 to 45 with COVID-19, enrolled during active disease.

The chain employs TRBV5-4 and TRBJ1-2; D perhaps matches TRBD1 (6 bases). The CDR3 is 13 amino acids. Germline CDR1 is SGHNT and CDR2 is YYREEE (reference sequence). V was trimmed by 4 bases and J by 1 base, leaving 8 bases between them. For the CDR3, the DNA is TGTGCCAGCAGCACGGACAGTAACTATGGCTACACCTTC. Translating it yields CASSTDSNYGYTF.

J is TRBJ1-2 and V is TRBV19; no clear D. V was trimmed by 0 bases and J by 6 bases, leaving 29 bases between them. Germline V gene sequence: CDR1 LNHDA, CDR2 SQIVND (reference sequence). This CDR3 is 20 amino acids long. This CDR3 reads CASSIDKFGRTRSPSNGYTF. CDR3 nucleotide sequence: TGTGCCAGTAGTATAGATAAGTTTGGGAGAACACGATCTCCGTCGAATGGCTACACCTTC.

The V call is TRBV5-1, the J call TRBJ1-2; a possible D gene is TRBD1 (6 bases). CDR3 length equals 14 residues. V lost 4 bases and J lost 2, with 12 bases in between. Germline V gene sequence: CDR1 SGHRS, CDR2 YFSETQ. DNA of the CDR3: TGCGCCAGCAGCCCCGGGACAAGAAACTATGGCTACACCTTC. Residues: CASSPGTRNYGYTF.

V gene TRBV18 combines with J gene TRBJ2-2, with 9 bases aligning to TRBD1. The CDR3 length is 17 residues. V lost 3 bases and J lost 5; bases outside the gene matches: 10. In germline, CDR1 is KGHSH, CDR2 LQKENI. The CDR3 loop is CASSPSPGQGVTGELFF. The CDR3 nucleotides read TGTGCCAGCTCACCGTCCCCGGGACAGGGAGTGACCGGGGAGCTGTTTTTT.

V gene TRBV2 combines with J gene TRBJ1-5; 8 nucleotides line up with TRBD1. Germline V gene sequence: CDR1 SNHLY, CDR2 FYNNEI. This CDR3 has 16 residues. With V trimmed by 1 base and J by 4 bases, 6 bases remained unmatched. This CDR3 reads CASSEDRGGTNQPQHF. CDR3 sequence (DNA): TGTGCCAGCAGTGAAGACAGGGGGGGAACTAATCAGCCCCAGCATTTT.

J is TRBJ1-3 and V is TRBV28; 8 nucleotides align to TRBD1. The V gene end was trimmed by 6 bases and the J gene end by 3 bases; junction bases not matched to a gene: 4. Germline V gives CDR1 MDHEN, CDR2 SYDVKM. The CDR3 length is 14 residues. CDR3 bases: TGTGCCAGCAGGACACAGGGGGATGGAAACACCATATATTTT. Translated, it gives CASRTQGDGNTIYF.

This clone was seen a single time. V usage is TRBV9 and J usage is TRBJ2-3; TRBD1 matches 9 bases. The germline gives CDR1 SGDLS, CDR2 YYNGEE. The length of the CDR3 is 16 residues. V shed 1 base and J 4 bases; nucleotides not matched to a gene: 7. The CDR3 here is CASSVKGQGLSDTQYF. The DNA of the CDR3 is TGTGCCAGCAGCGTAAAGGGACAGGGTCTATCAGATACGCAGTATTTT. Full variable domain (remainder filled in from reference TRBV9 and TRBJ2-3): DSGVTQTPKHLITATGQRVTLRCSPRSGDLSVYWYQQSLDQGLQFLIQYYNGEERAKGNILERFSAQQFPDLHSELNLSSLELGDSALYFCASSVKGQGLSDTQYFGPGTRLTVL.